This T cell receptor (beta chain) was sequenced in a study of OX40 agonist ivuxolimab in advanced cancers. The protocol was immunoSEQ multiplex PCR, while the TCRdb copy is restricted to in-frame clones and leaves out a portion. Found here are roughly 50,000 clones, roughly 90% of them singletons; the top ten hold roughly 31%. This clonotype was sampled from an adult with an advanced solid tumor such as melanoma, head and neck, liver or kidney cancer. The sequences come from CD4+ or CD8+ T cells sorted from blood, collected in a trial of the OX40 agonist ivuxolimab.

CDR3 residues: CSVVGASYEQYF. The DNA for the CDR3 is TGCAGCGTAGTCGGGGCCAGCTACGAGCAGTACTTC. V usage is TRBV29-1 and J usage is TRBJ2-7; D possibly matches TRBD1 or TRBD2 (5 bases each). CDR3 length equals 12 residues. V was cut by 6 bases and J by 3 bases, with 12 bases left in between. CDR1 and CDR2 from the germline V gene are SQVTM and ANQGSEA.